Sequencing of this TCR beta chain was carried out in a study of graft-versus-host responses after intestinal transplantation. Study details: Multivisceral, liver-intestinal, or isolated intestinal grafts were transplanted into recipients. Findings and limits, study-wide: Association was observed between peak circulating GvH clone levels and early post-transplant HvG declines.

A note on this clone: Its target is unknown.

This CDR3 is built from 17 residues. V trimming: 3 bases; J trimming: 5 bases; junction bases outside the gene matches: 12. Germline lookup yields CDR1 MNHNS and CDR2 SASEGT. Method: immunoSEQ multiplex PCR; TCRdb's copy keeps in-frame clones and lacks some. Of approximately 89,000 clones in the sample, roughly 90% were seen once. The sequencing here drew on PBMCs, taken about 440 days after intestinal transplant. The V and J genes are TRBV6-1 and TRBJ2-7; 11 nucleotides line up with TRBD1. The receptor's source is a human patient who received an intestinal transplant, so some T cells may come from the graft donor. CDR3 sequence reads: CASSDGWGRTGGDEQYF. The CDR3 DNA is TGTGCCAGCAGTGATGGATGGGGGCGGACAGGGGGCGACGAGCAGTACTTC.